These T cell receptor beta chains were read from a single sample in a study of HIV-infected children after antiretroviral therapy interruption. TCRdb re-called the 3' RACE reads with MiXCR, one entry per CDR3 protein. The profile shows about 86,000 distinct CDR3 sequences, around 6.9% of them singletons. The source material was CD45RA+ CD4+ T cells from PBMCs, pooled from several time points, sampled from a donor given antiretroviral therapy, either interrupted or continuous. The receptors stem from a pool of human donors with HIV. Each CDR3 is given with its conserved first and last residue. A D gene is named only where the DNA matches it firmly. Clone size is shown for a subset of rows, as once, few, many or a class of expanded clone.

>NA|TRBV19|many|TRBJ1-5
CASKSAGNQSQHF
TGTGCCAGTAAGTCGGCTGGCAATCAGTCCCAGCATTTT
>NA|TRBV12-3/TRBV12-4|NA|TRBJ2-4
CASSLATENIQYF
TGTGCCAGCAGTTTGGCGACAGAAAACATTCAGTACTTC
>NA|TRBV12-3/TRBV12-4|NA|TRBJ2-6
CASSLEVGAPGANVLTF
TGTGCCAGCAGTTTAGAAGTCGGGGCCCCTGGGGCCAACGTCCTGACTTTC
>TRBD1|TRBV7-9|NA|TRBJ1-5
CASSKFRDSSNQPQHF
TGTGCCAGCAGCAAATTCCGGGACAGTAGCAATCAGCCCCAGCATTTT
>NA|TRBV2|many|TRBJ1-1
CASSEVRPGRTEAFF
TGTGCCAGCAGTGAAGTTAGGCCGGGGAGGACTGAAGCTTTCTTT
>NA|TRBV5-1|many|TRBJ1-1
CASSLELGNTEAFF
TGCGCCAGCAGCTTAGAGTTGGGGAACACTGAAGCTTTCTTT
>NA|TRBV10-2|many|TRBJ2-7
CASSPAQGLYYEQYF
TGCGCCAGCAGCCCCGCCCAGGGACTTTACTACGAGCAGTACTTC
>NA|TRBV20-1|NA|TRBJ1-1
CSASRGVAEAFF
TGCAGTGCTAGTCGGGGCGTCGCTGAAGCTTTCTTT
>TRBD1|TRBV12-3/TRBV12-4|NA|TRBJ2-5
CASRLTGTEGETQYF
TGTGCCAGCAGACTGACAGGGACCGAAGGAGAGACCCAGTACTTC
>NA|TRBV6-2/TRBV6-3|many|TRBJ2-7
CASSQNGYEQYF
TGTGCCAGCAGCCAGAACGGATACGAGCAGTACTTC
>TRBD2|TRBV15|many|TRBJ2-7
CATSRAREGAYEQYF
TGTGCCACCAGCAGAGCCCGGGAGGGCGCCTACGAGCAGTACTTC
>NA|TRBV5-1|NA|TRBJ1-2
CASSMTPPTGTGVGYTF
TGCGCCAGCAGCATGACTCCGCCAACCGGGACGGGGGTTGGCTACACCTTC
>NA|TRBV28|many|TRBJ2-5
CASSWISGTQYF
TGTGCCAGCAGTTGGATATCCGGGACCCAGTACTTC
>NA|TRBV10-3|many|TRBJ2-1
CAISERQGSYNEQFF
TGTGCCATCAGTGAGCGCCAGGGGTCCTACAATGAGCAGTTCTTC
>NA|TRBV5-4|NA|TRBJ1-4
CASSFPGQGEKLFF
TGTGCCAGCAGCTTCCCAGGGCAAGGTGAAAAACTGTTTTTT
>NA|TRBV5-4|many|TRBJ2-1
CASSWRAGVYNEQFF
TGTGCCAGCAGCTGGAGGGCTGGAGTCTACAATGAGCAGTTCTTC
>TRBD2|TRBV24-1|many|TRBJ2-7
CATSDRSGTRPYEQYF
TGTGCCACCAGTGATCGTTCCGGGACTAGGCCCTACGAGCAGTACTTC
>NA|TRBV12-3/TRBV12-4|many|TRBJ1-1
CASSFWGEDTEAFF
TGTGCCAGCAGTTTTTGGGGCGAGGACACTGAAGCTTTCTTT
>NA|TRBV5-8|many|TRBJ1-1
CASSHGQLNTEAFF
TGTGCCAGCAGCCATGGACAATTGAACACTGAAGCTTTCTTT
>NA|TRBV29-1|many|TRBJ2-5
CSGQSGPGSTTQYF
TGCAGCGGACAGAGTGGGCCCGGATCGACGACCCAGTACTTC
>TRBD2|TRBV28|NA|TRBJ2-7
CASRPSGNRYEQYF
TGTGCCAGCAGACCCAGCGGGAATCGCTACGAGCAGTACTTC
>NA|TRBV20-1|few|TRBJ2-1
CSASEGRERDEQFF
TGCAGTGCTAGTGAGGGCAGGGAGAGAGATGAGCAGTTCTTC
>TRBD1|TRBV28|few|TRBJ2-6
CASSRPGQGAAGANVLTF
TGTGCCAGCAGTAGACCGGGACAGGGGGCAGCTGGGGCCAACGTCCTGACTTTC
>NA|TRBV2|many|TRBJ1-6
CASSLYRAGYNSPLHF
TGTGCCAGCAGCTTATACAGGGCAGGCTATAATTCACCCCTCCACTTT
>NA|TRBV7-2|many|TRBJ1-5
CASSLGGLLNQPQHF
TGTGCCAGCAGCTTAGGGGGGCTACTCAATCAGCCCCAGCATTTT
>NA|TRBV5-1|many|TRBJ2-7
CASMVSGISYEQYF
TGCGCCAGCATGGTAAGCGGAATCTCCTACGAGCAGTACTTC
>NA|TRBV10-3|many|TRBJ1-5
CAIRRTNYSNQPQHF
TGTGCCATCAGGAGAACAAATTATAGCAATCAGCCCCAGCATTTT
>TRBD2|TRBV29-1|few|TRBJ2-2
CSVAGSSGGRNTGELFF
TGCAGCGTTGCGGGTTCGAGCGGGGGCCGGAACACCGGGGAGCTGTTTTTT
>TRBD1|TRBV19|few|TRBJ1-5
CATAFVGQAGQPQHF
TGTGCCACCGCTTTCGTAGGACAGGCCGGCCAGCCCCAGCATTTT
>NA|TRBV7-9|medium-sized|TRBJ1-4
CASSFGRGTVQTNEKLFF
TGTGCCAGCAGTTTTGGAAGGGGAACGGTGCAAACTAATGAAAAACTGTTTTTT
>NA|TRBV5-1|many|TRBJ2-7
CASKTTSGVGEQYF
TGCGCCAGCAAAACGACCTCAGGGGTAGGCGAGCAGTACTTC
>NA|TRBV7-1|few|TRBJ1-2
CASSPDMRGGYTF
TGTGCCAGCAGCCCAGATATGAGAGGTGGCTACACCTTC
>TRBD1|TRBV5-1|many|TRBJ2-1
CASSLRTGDDNEQFF
TGCGCCAGCAGCTTAAGGACAGGGGACGACAATGAGCAGTTCTTC
>NA|TRBV4-2|many|TRBJ2-1
CASSLASSYNEQFF
TGTGCCAGCAGCCTCGCTAGCTCCTACAATGAGCAGTTCTTC
>NA|TRBV3-1|NA|TRBJ1-3
CASSHNDRRTGNTIYF
TGTGCCAGCAGCCACAATGACAGGCGGACGGGAAACACCATATATTTT
>TRBD1|TRBV13|few|TRBJ2-1
CASSGTGGEQFF
TGTGCCAGCAGCGGGACAGGGGGTGAGCAGTTCTTC
>NA|TRBV14|many|TRBJ1-1
CASSQDMGGTEAFF
TGTGCCAGCAGCCAAGATATGGGGGGCACTGAAGCTTTCTTT
>NA|TRBV7-6|many|TRBJ2-3
CASSLALTDTQYF
TGTGCCAGCAGCTTAGCCCTCACAGATACGCAGTATTTT
>TRBD1|TRBV19|many|TRBJ1-4
CASGAPGQVNEKLFF
TGTGCCAGTGGTGCGCCCGGACAGGTTAATGAAAAACTGTTTTTT
>NA|TRBV19|many|TRBJ1-2
CASSIRGNGYTF
TGTGCCAGTAGTATCAGGGGCAATGGCTACACCTTC
>TRBD2|TRBV2|few|TRBJ2-3
CARGTSGRADTQYF
TGTGCCAGAGGGACTAGCGGGAGAGCAGATACGCAGTATTTT
>NA|TRBV6-5|few|TRBJ2-1
CASSYSNLNSYNEQFF
TGTGCCAGCAGTTACTCAAACCTGAACTCCTACAATGAGCAGTTCTTC
>TRBD1|TRBV5-4|many|TRBJ1-2
CASSARGTETPTF
TGTGCCAGCAGCGCTCGTGGGACAGAGACTCCCACCTTC
>NA|TRBV19|many|TRBJ2-4
CASSPGQILVGRAKNIQYF
TGTGCCAGTAGTCCCGGACAGATACTAGTCGGTAGAGCCAAAAACATTCAGTACTTC
>NA|TRBV14|many|TRBJ1-1
CASSLGRRGSEAFF
TGTGCCAGCAGCCTCGGTCGGAGAGGGTCTGAAGCTTTCTTT
>NA|TRBV7-3|many|TRBJ2-1
CASSLTGRAGRNEQFF
TGTGCCAGCAGCTTAACAGGGCGGGCAGGGCGGAATGAGCAGTTCTTC
>NA|TRBV10-1|few|TRBJ2-1
CASSLRARQNEQFF
TGCGCCAGCAGTTTAAGGGCCCGGCAAAATGAGCAGTTCTTC
>NA|TRBV14|many|TRBJ2-5
CASSQVLAGTQYF
TGTGCCAGCAGCCAAGTCCTAGCAGGGACCCAGTACTTC